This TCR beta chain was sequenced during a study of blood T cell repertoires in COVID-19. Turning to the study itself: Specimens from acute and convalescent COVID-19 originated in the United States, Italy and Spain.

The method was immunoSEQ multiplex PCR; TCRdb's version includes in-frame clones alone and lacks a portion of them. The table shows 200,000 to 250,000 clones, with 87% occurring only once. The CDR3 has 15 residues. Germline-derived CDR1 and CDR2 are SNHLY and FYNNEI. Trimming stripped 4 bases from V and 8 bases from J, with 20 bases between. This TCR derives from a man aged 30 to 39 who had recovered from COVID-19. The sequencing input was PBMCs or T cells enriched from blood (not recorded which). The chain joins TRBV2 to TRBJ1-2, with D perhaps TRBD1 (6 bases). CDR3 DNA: TGTGCCAGCAGTGGCATGGGTACAGGGTGGGGCGGCTACACCTTC. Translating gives CASSGMGTGWGGYTF.